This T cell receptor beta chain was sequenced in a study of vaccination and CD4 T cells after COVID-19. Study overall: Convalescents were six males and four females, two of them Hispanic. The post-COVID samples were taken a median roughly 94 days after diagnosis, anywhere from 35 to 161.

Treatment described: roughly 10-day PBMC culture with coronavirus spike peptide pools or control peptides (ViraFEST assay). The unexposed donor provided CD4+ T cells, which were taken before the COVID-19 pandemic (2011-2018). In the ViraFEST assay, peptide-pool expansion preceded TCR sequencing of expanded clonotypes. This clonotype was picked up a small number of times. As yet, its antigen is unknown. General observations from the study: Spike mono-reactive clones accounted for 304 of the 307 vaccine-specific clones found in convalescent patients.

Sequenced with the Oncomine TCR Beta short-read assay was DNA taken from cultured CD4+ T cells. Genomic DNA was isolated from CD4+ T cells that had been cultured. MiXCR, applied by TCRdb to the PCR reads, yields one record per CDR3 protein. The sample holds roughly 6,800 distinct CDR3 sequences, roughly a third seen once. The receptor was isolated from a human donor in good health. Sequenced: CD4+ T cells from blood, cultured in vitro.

For the CDR3, the DNA is TGTGCCAGCAGCTCTAGAGGGCTAGCGAGCTACGAGCAGTACTTC. Its protein product is CASSSRGLASYEQYF. The chain joins TRBV7-2 to TRBJ2-7; D is possibly TRBD2 (6 bases). V gave up 4 bases and J gave up 3 bases, with 16 bases separating them. The length of the CDR3 is 15 residues. Germline CDR1 SGHTA, CDR2 FQGNSA.